This TCR beta chain was identified in a study of OX40 agonist ivuxolimab in advanced cancers. Study as a whole: A partial response was reached by three patients: one with hepatocellular carcinoma and two with cutaneous melanoma.

Germline lookup yields CDR1 SGHNT and CDR2 YYREEE (reference sequence). This CDR3 has 16 amino acids. Trimming took 4 bases from V and 3 from J, leaving 19 bases between them. In regard to this clone: Its specificity is unknown.

General observations from the study: Low normalized clonal expansion also occurred in some nonresponding patients.

Measured with immunoSEQ multiplex PCR; TCRdb has only the in-frame clones, and not every one. Found here are about 76,000 clones, about 87% of them singletons; the top ten hold 2.5% to 3%. The chain couples TRBV5-4 to TRBJ1-1; D might be TRBD1 (6 bases). The clonotype comes from an adult with an advanced solid tumor such as melanoma, head and neck, liver or kidney cancer. The source was CD4+ or CD8+ T cells sorted from blood, collected in a trial of the OX40 agonist ivuxolimab. CDR3 in amino acids: CASSQAIQGGDTEAFF. The CDR3, as DNA: TGTGCCAGCAGCCAAGCTATACAGGGTGGGGACACTGAAGCTTTCTTT.